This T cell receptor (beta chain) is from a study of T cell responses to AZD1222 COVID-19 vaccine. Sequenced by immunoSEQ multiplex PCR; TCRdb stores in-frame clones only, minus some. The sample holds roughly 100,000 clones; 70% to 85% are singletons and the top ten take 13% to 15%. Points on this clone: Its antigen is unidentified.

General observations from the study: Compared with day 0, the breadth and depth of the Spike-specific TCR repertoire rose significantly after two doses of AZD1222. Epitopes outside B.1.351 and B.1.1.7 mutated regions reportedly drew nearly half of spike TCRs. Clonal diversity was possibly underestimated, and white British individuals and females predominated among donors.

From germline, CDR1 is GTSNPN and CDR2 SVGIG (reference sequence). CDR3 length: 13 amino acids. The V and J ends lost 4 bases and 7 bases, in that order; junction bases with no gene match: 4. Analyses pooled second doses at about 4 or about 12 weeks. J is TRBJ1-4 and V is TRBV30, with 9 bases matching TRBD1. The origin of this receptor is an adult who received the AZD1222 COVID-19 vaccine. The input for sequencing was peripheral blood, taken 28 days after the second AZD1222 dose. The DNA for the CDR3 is TGTGCCTGGAACCGACAGGGGGGTGAAAAACTGTTTTTT. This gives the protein CAWNRQGGEKLFF.